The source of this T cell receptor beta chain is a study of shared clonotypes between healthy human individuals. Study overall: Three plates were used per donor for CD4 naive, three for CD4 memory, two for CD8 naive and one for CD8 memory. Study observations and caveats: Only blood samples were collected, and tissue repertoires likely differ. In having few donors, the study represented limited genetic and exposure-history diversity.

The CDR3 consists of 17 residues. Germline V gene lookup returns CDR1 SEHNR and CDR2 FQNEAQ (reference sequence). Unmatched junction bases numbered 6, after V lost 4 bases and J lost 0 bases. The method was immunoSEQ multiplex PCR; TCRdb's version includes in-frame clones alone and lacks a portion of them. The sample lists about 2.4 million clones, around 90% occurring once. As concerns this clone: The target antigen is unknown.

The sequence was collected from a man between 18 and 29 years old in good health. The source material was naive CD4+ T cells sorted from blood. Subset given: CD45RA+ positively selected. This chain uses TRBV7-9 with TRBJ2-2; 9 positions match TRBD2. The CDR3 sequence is CASSYSAGGTNTGELFF. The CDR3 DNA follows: TGTGCCAGCAGCTACTCAGCGGGGGGTACGAACACCGGGGAGCTGTTTTTT.